This T cell receptor (beta chain) was identified in a study of cytomegalovirus exposure and HLA in healthy donors. To note about this clone: Its antigen is as yet unknown.

TCRdb keeps only in-frame clones here, not all; method: immunoSEQ multiplex PCR. The sample holds over 200,000 clones, 90% seen once. This CDR3 has 15 amino acids. Germline CDR1 and CDR2: MNHEY and SVGAGI. The ends were cut back, 5 bases at V and 8 bases at J, with 18 bases in the middle. Regarding the study as a whole: TCR sequences were mostly rare, though some public TCRs occurred in many donors.

The sample taken for sequencing was PBMCs. V gene TRBV6-5 combines with J gene TRBJ1-4; D might be TRBD1 (5 bases). The sequence was obtained from a woman aged 30 to 39 in good health and CMV-seronegative. The chain's CDR3 is CASSTWGGVGEKLFF. CDR3 nucleotide sequence: TGTGCCAGCAGTACCTGGGGGGGGGTAGGAGAAAAACTGTTTTTT.